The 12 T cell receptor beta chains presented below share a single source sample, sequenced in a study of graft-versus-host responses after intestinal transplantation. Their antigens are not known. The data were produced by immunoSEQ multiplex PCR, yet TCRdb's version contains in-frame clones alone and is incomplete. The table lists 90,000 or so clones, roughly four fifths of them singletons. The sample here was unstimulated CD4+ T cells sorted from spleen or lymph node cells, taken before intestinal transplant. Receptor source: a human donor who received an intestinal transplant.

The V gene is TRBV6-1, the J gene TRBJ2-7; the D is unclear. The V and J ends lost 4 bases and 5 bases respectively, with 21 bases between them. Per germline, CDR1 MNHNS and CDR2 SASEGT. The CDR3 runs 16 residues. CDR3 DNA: TGTGCCAGCAGTGCCGTGCCCGGTGGTGCCATCCACGAGCAGTACTTC. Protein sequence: CASSAVPGGAIHEQYF.

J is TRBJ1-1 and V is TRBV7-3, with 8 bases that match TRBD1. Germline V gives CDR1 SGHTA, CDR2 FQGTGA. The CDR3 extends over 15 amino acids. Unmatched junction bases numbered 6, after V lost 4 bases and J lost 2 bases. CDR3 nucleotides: TGTGCCAGCAGCTACCAGGGGGCGGATAACACTGAAGCTTTCTTT. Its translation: CASSYQGADNTEAFF. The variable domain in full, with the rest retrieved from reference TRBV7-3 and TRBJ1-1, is GAGVSQTPSNKVTEKGKYVELRCDPISGHTALYWYRQSLGQGPEFLIYFQGTGAADDSGLPNDRFFAVRPEGSVSTLKIQRTERGDSAVYLCASSYQGADNTEAFFGQGTRLTVV.

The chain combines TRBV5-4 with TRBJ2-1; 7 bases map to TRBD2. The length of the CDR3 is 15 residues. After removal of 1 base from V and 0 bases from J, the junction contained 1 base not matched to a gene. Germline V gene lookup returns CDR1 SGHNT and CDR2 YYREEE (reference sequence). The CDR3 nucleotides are TGTGCCAGCAGCTTGTCGGGAGGCTCCTACAATGAGCAGTTCTTC. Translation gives CASSLSGGSYNEQFF.

The CDR3 reads CASSYSDTQYF. CDR3 sequence (DNA): TGTGCCAGCAGTTATTCAGATACGCAGTATTTT. The V call is TRBV5-4, the J call TRBJ2-3; D remains ambiguous. In germline, CDR1 is SGHNT, CDR2 YYREEE (reference sequence). This CDR3 has 11 amino acids. Trimming took 5 bases from V and 4 from J, leaving 5 bases between them.

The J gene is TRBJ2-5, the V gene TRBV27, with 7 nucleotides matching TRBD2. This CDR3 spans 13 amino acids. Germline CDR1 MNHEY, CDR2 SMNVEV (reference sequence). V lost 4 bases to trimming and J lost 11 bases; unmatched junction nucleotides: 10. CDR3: CASSSADRREQYF. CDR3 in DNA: TGTGCCAGCAGTTCGGCGGACCGGCGGGAGCAGTACTTC.

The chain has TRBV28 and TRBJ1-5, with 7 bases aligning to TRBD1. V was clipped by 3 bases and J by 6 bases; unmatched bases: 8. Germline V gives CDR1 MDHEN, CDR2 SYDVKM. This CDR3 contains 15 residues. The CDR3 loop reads CASSFPLTGSQPQHF. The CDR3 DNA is TGTGCCAGCAGTTTCCCCTTGACAGGGTCTCAGCCCCAGCATTTT. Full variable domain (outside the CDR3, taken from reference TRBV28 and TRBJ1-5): DVKVTQSSRYLVKRTGEKVFLECVQDMDHENMFWYRQDPGLGLRLIYFSYDVKMKEKGDIPEGYSVSREKKERFSLILESASTNQTSMYLCASSFPLTGSQPQHFGDGTRLSIL.

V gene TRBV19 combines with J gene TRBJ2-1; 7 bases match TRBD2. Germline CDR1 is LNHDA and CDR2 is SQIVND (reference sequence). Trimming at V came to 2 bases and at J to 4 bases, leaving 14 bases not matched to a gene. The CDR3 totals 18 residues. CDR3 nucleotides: TGTGCCAGTAGTATAACCCGCGGGGGTGCACTGATATACAATGAGCAGTTCTTC. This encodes CASSITRGGALIYNEQFF.

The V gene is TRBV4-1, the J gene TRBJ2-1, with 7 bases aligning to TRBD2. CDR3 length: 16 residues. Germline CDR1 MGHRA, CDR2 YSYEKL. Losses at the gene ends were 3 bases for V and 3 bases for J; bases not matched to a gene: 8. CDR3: CASSHPGRENYNEQFF. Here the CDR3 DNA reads TGCGCCAGCAGCCATCCCGGGCGGGAGAACTACAATGAGCAGTTCTTC.

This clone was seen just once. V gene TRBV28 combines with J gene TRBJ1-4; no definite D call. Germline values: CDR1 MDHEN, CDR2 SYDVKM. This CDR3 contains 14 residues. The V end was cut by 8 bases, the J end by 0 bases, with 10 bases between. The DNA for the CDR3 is TGTGCCAGCGGAGGGCTCCCAACTAATGAAAAACTGTTTTTT. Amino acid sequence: CASGGLPTNEKLFF.

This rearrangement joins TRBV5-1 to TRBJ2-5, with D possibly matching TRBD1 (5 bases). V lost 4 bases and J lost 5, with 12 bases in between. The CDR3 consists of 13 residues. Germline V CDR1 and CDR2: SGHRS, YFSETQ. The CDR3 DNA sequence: TGCGCCAGCAGCGGGGCTAGGATGGAGACCCAGTACTTC. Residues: CASSGARMETQYF.

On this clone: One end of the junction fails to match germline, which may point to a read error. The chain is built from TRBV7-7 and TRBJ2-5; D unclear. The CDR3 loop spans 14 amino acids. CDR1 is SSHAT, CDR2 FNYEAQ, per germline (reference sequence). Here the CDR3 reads CASSPVGVGETQYF. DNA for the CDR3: TGTGCTAGCAGCCCAGTAGGAGTAGGAGAGACCCAGTACTTC. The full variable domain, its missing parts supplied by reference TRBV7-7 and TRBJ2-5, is GAGVSQSPRYKVTKRGQDVTLRCDPISSHATLYWYQQALGQGPEFLTYFNYEAQPDKSGLPSDRFSAERPEGSISTLTIQRTEQRDSAMYRCASSPVGVGETQYFGPGTRLLVL.

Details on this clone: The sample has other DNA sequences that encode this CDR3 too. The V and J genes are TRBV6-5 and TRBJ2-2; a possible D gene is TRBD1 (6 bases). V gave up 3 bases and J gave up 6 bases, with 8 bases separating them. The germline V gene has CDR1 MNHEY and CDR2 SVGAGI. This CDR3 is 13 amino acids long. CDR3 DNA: TGTGCCAGCAGTTATGCAGGGGCCGGGGAGCTGTTTTTT. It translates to CASSYAGAGELFF.